Below, 11 T cell receptor beta chains from the same sample are listed, as sequenced in a study of blood T cell repertoires in COVID-19. TCRdb's table, derived via immunoSEQ multiplex PCR, lists solely in-frame clones and lacks some. The sample records some 300,000 clones, around 89% being singletons. The sequenced material came from peripheral blood. These receptor sequences come from a woman aged 45-65 years with COVID-19, enrolled during active disease.

V usage is TRBV2 and J usage is TRBJ1-4; 10 nucleotides align to TRBD1. The V gene end was trimmed by 6 bases and the J gene end by 7 bases; junction bases not matched to a gene: 2. The CDR3 contains 13 residues. Germline loops: CDR1 SNHLY, CDR2 FYNNEI. CDR3: CASRGQGSEKLFF. The CDR3 DNA reads as TGTGCCAGCAGGGGACAGGGGAGTGAAAAACTGTTTTTT.

Of note for this clone: The sample holds other DNA sequences that translate to the same CDR3. This chain connects TRBV5-1 to TRBJ1-5, with no clear D. V was trimmed by 5 bases and J by 1 base, leaving 10 bases between them. Germline CDR1 and CDR2: SGHRS and YFSETQ. The CDR3 sequence is 14 residues long. CDR3 protein: CASSLAGSNQPQHF. DNA for the CDR3: TGCGCCAGCAGTCTGGCCGGGAGCAATCAGCCCCAGCATTTT.

This chain connects TRBV19 to TRBJ1-2; D is unresolved. This CDR3 has 13 residues. Trimming removed 4 bases from V and 2 bases from J, with 8 bases in between. Per germline, CDR1 LNHDA and CDR2 SQIVND (reference sequence). The CDR3 loop reads CASSNRLNYGYTF. The CDR3 DNA reads TGTGCCAGTAGTAATCGGTTAAACTATGGCTACACCTTC. The whole variable domain, filled in from reference TRBV19 and TRBJ1-2, reads DGGITQSPKYLFRKEGQNVTLSCEQNLNHDAMYWYRQDPGQGLRLIYYSQIVNDFQKGDIAEGYSVSREKKESFPLTVTSAQKNPTAFYLCASSNRLNYGYTFGSGTRLTVV.

The rearrangement links TRBV7-3 to TRBJ2-1, with 11 bases aligning to TRBD2. The CDR3 runs 14 residues. The germline V gene has CDR1 SGHTA and CDR2 FQGTGA. V shed 5 bases and J 8 bases; nucleotides not matched to a gene: 5. The CDR3 sequence: CASSNSGRADEQFF. Written as DNA, the CDR3 is TGTGCCAGCAGCAATAGCGGGAGGGCCGATGAGCAGTTCTTC. Complete variable domain (other parts from reference TRBV7-3 and TRBJ2-1): GAGVSQTPSNKVTEKGKYVELRCDPISGHTALYWYRQSLGQGPEFLIYFQGTGAADDSGLPNDRFFAVRPEGSVSTLKIQRTERGDSAVYLCASSNSGRADEQFFGPGTRLTVL.

The chain is built from TRBV7-9 and TRBJ1-1, with TRBD1 identical over 7 bases. The ends lost 5 bases at V and 0 bases at J; junction bases unmatched: 3. Looked up from germline, CDR1 is SEHNR and CDR2 is FQNEAQ (reference sequence). The CDR3 length is 14 residues. The chain's CDR3 is CASSADRVNTEAFF. The DNA of the CDR3 is TGTGCCAGCAGCGCTGACAGGGTGAACACTGAAGCTTTCTTT.

This sequence joins TRBV11-3 and TRBJ2-1; a possible D gene is TRBD2 (6 bases). The ends were cut back, 5 bases at V and 7 bases at J, with 9 bases in the middle. Germline values: CDR1 SGHNT, CDR2 YENEEA. CDR3 length equals 12 residues. This CDR3 is CASSMGTNEQFF. As DNA, the CDR3 is TGTGCCAGCAGCATGGGGACTAATGAGCAGTTCTTC.

This clone was seen many times. The rearrangement joins TRBV4-1 to TRBJ1-5; 9 bases are shared with TRBD1. The V and J ends lost 5 bases and 5 bases, in that order; junction bases with no gene match: 1. The CDR3 covers 13 residues. Per the germline V gene, CDR1 is MGHRA and CDR2 is YSYEKL. As DNA, the CDR3 is TGCGCCAGCAGCGGGACAGGGTATCAGCCCCAGCATTTT. It translates to CASSGTGYQPQHF.

The V gene is TRBV4-1, the J gene TRBJ2-7; the match to TRBD2 covers 9 bases. Germline V gene data show CDR1 as MGHRA and CDR2 as YSYEKL. This CDR3 is built from 16 residues. After removal of 3 bases from V and 2 bases from J, the junction contained 8 bases not matched to a gene. CDR3 protein: CASSQGALAGTYEQYF. The DNA for the CDR3 is TGCGCCAGCAGCCAGGGGGCGCTAGCGGGGACCTACGAGCAGTACTTC.

V is TRBV4-2 and J is TRBJ2-1, with D possibly matching TRBD2 (6 bases). Trimming stripped 0 bases from V and 0 bases from J, with 12 bases between. The CDR3 totals 17 residues. Germline V gene sequence: CDR1 LGHNA, CDR2 YNFKEQ. CDR3 loop: CASSQELSSVSYNEQFF. DNA of the CDR3: TGTGCCAGCAGCCAAGAATTGTCTAGCGTCTCCTACAATGAGCAGTTCTTC.

The V and J genes are TRBV7-6 and TRBJ1-1; perhaps TRBD1 as D (6 bases). V was shortened by 2 bases and J by 4 bases, with 17 bases between the two germline ends. Germline-derived CDR1 and CDR2 are SGHVS and FNYEAQ. The CDR3 length is 16 residues. This CDR3 reads CASSLRTAPEGTEAFF. CDR3 in DNA: TGTGCCAGCAGCTTACGGACAGCCCCAGAGGGCACTGAAGCTTTCTTT.

The CDR3 nucleotides read TGCGCCAGCAGTGAGTCGCAACACAGCGGGTTGACAAGGCTCAATGAGCAGTTCTTC. This encodes CASSESQHSGLTRLNEQFF. The rearrangement links TRBV10-1 to TRBJ2-1, with D perhaps matching TRBD2 (6 bases). Trimming removed 0 bases from V and 6 bases from J, with 24 bases in between. This CDR3 region has 19 residues. Looked up from germline, CDR1 is WNHNN and CDR2 is SYGVQD (reference sequence).